Presented here are 29 T cell receptor beta chains from one specimen sequenced in a study of blood T cell repertoires in COVID-19. The method was immunoSEQ multiplex PCR; TCRdb's version includes in-frame clones alone and lacks a portion of them. The repertoire holds about 200,000 clones, 65% to 90% seen once, with about 12% in the top ten. The source material was PBMCs or T cells enriched from blood (not recorded which). These receptors all come from a middle-aged man who had recovered from COVID-19.

The rearrangement uses TRBV5-1 and TRBJ1-6, with 8 nucleotides matching TRBD1. The CDR3 sequence is 16 residues long. Germline lookup yields CDR1 SGHRS and CDR2 YFSETQ. The V segment lost 5 bases and the J segment 0 bases; nucleotides outside the gene matches: 4. This chain's CDR3 is CASRYGQGSYNSPLHF. The DNA of the CDR3 is TGCGCCAGCAGGTACGGACAGGGCTCCTATAATTCACCCCTCCACTTT.

This clone was observed a single time. This sequence joins TRBV4-3 and TRBJ2-1; a weak D match, TRBD2 (6 bases). Germline values: CDR1 LGHNA, CDR2 YSLEER. The CDR3 spans 17 residues. V shed 4 bases and J shed 2 bases, with 18 bases lying between them. The chain's CDR3 is CASSRGGGPGAYNEQFF. The CDR3, as DNA: TGCGCCAGCAGCCGAGGTGGAGGGCCGGGCGCCTACAATGAGCAGTTCTTC.

The chain couples TRBV27 to TRBJ1-1, with TRBD1 as a possible D gene (5 bases). Germline-derived CDR1 and CDR2 are MNHEY and SMNVEV (reference sequence). The CDR3 runs 12 residues. Trimming took off 2 bases at V and 7 bases at J, with 8 bases between the two ends. As DNA, the CDR3 is TGTGCCAGCAGTTTACCCGGGGGTGAAGCTTTCTTT. Translation gives CASSLPGGEAFF.

The rearrangement joins TRBV13 to TRBJ2-1; 13 nucleotides agree with TRBD2. CDR3 length equals 16 residues. CDR1 PRHDT and CDR2 FYEKMQ come from the germline V gene (reference sequence). Unmatched junction bases numbered 6, after V lost 3 bases and J lost 7 bases. Written as DNA, the CDR3 is TGTGCCAGCAGCTTTTGGACTAGCGGGAGATCAAATGAGCAGTTCTTC. Its protein is CASSFWTSGRSNEQFF.

The gene calls are TRBV2 and TRBJ1-4; 8 bases match TRBD1. The CDR3 runs 13 residues. From germline, CDR1 is SNHLY and CDR2 FYNNEI. The trim removed 7 bases at V and 7 bases at J, leaving 5 bases unmatched. DNA for the CDR3: TGTGCCAGCACCCAGGGGGCGGGTGAAAAACTGTTTTTT. It yields the protein CASTQGAGEKLFF.

The J gene is TRBJ2-5, the V gene TRBV7-2, with 9 bases fitting TRBD1. The V segment lost 6 bases and the J segment 5 bases; nucleotides outside the gene matches: 10. Germline V gene lookup returns CDR1 SGHTA and CDR2 FQGNSA. The CDR3 runs to 15 residues. CDR3 nucleotides: TGTGCCAGCAGGGCCCGTACAGGGGGCGGGGAGACCCAGTACTTC. It codes for CASRARTGGGETQYF.

The chain couples TRBV18 to TRBJ2-1; TRBD1 matches at 9 bases. The CDR3 contains 14 residues. V lost 6 bases to trimming and J lost 7 bases; unmatched junction nucleotides: 7. Germline V CDR1 and CDR2: KGHSH, LQKENI. In DNA form, the CDR3 reads TGTGCCAGCTCGCGGACAGGGGAGGGGAATGAGCAGTTCTTC. It encodes CASSRTGEGNEQFF. Full variable domain (missing parts from reference TRBV18 and TRBJ2-1): NAGVMQNPRHLVRRRGQEARLRCSPMKGHSHVYWYRQLPEEGLKFMVYLQKENIIDESGMPKERFSAEFPKEGPSILRIQQVVRGDSAAYFCASSRTGEGNEQFFGPGTRLTVL.

This clone was seen only a few times. The rearrangement uses TRBV30 and TRBJ2-1; D is perhaps TRBD2 (5 bases). Deletions cut 0 bases from V and 14 bases from J, with 17 bases between. The CDR3 covers 13 residues. The germline V gene encodes CDR1 GTSNPN and CDR2 SVGIG (reference sequence). CDR3 region: CAWSVKGLEDKFF. CDR3 DNA: TGTGCCTGGAGTGTAAAAGGGTTGGAGGATAAGTTCTTC.

The chain combines TRBV5-1 with TRBJ1-1, with a possible D match to TRBD1 (6 bases). The CDR3 consists of 15 residues. Trimming cost V 2 bases and J 4 bases, with 15 bases left between them. Germline-derived CDR1 and CDR2 are SGHRS and YFSETQ. The CDR3 DNA reads TGCGCCAGCAGCTTAAGACAACAGGGAAGCACTGAAGCTTTCTTT. This codes for CASSLRQQGSTEAFF.

CDR3: CASSPRGQDARGYTF. The CDR3 DNA follows: TGTGCCAGCAGTCCGAGGGGACAGGACGCCAGAGGCTACACCTTC. This sequence joins TRBV27 and TRBJ1-2, with 8 nucleotides matching TRBD1. CDR3 length equals 15 residues. The germline V gene encodes CDR1 MNHEY and CDR2 SMNVEV (reference sequence). Trimming took 5 bases from V and 8 from J; bases not matched to a gene: 13.

This clone was seen only a few times. V usage is TRBV7-3 and J usage is TRBJ2-7; 15 nucleotides align to TRBD2. Germline V gene data show CDR1 as SGHTA and CDR2 as FQGTGA. With 5 bases clipped from V and 3 bases from J, the junction kept 5 bases outside the gene matches. The CDR3 covers 16 residues. DNA for the CDR3: TGTGCCAGCAGCCCCGGGACTAGCGGGAGGTACTACGAGCAGTACTTC. Translating it yields CASSPGTSGRYYEQYF.

This chain uses TRBV9 with TRBJ2-3; D call uncertain. V lost 0 bases, J lost 3 bases, and 11 bases lay in between. This CDR3 has 15 residues. Germline V gene sequence: CDR1 SGDLS, CDR2 YYNGEE. The CDR3 coding sequence is TGTGCCAGCAGCGTAGCGGGTTTATCAACAGATACGCAGTATTTT. Protein product: CASSVAGLSTDTQYF.

The chain is built from TRBV28 and TRBJ1-1; D may be TRBD1 (6 bases). Germline loops: CDR1 MDHEN, CDR2 SYDVKM. Trimming shortened V by 3 bases and J by 0 bases, and 11 bases separated the two germline ends. This CDR3 is 15 amino acids long. The CDR3 DNA sequence: TGTGCCAGCAGTTTCTCCGGGACATTGAACACTGAAGCTTTCTTT. Translated: CASSFSGTLNTEAFF.

This clone was recorded once. This chain uses TRBV18 with TRBJ2-5, with a tentative D call TRBD1 (5 bases). The CDR3 runs to 14 residues. Trimming stripped 3 bases from V and 5 bases from J, with 13 bases between. In germline, CDR1 is KGHSH, CDR2 LQKENI. The CDR3 bases are TGTGCCAGCTCACCGACTTCAAAGGGGGAGACCCAGTACTTC. Translated: CASSPTSKGETQYF.

This chain connects TRBV20-1 to TRBJ1-2, with D unclear. Deletions cut 0 bases from V and 8 bases from J, with 7 bases between. Germline V gives CDR1 DFQATT, CDR2 SNEGSKA (reference sequence). There are 11 residues in the CDR3. As DNA, the CDR3 is TGCAGTGCTAGAGATACCAGAGGCTACACCTTC. It is translated as CSARDTRGYTF.

This clone showed up just a few times. J is TRBJ1-2 and V is TRBV4-3; 8 bases line up with TRBD1. The V segment lost 0 bases and the J segment 4 bases; nucleotides outside the gene matches: 7. The CDR3 is 16 amino acids. Germline V lookup: CDR1 LGHNA, CDR2 YSLEER. CDR3 DNA sequence: TGCGCCAGCAGCCAAGAAAGGGCAGGGGGCGCCTATGGCTACACCTTC. It codes for CASSQERAGGAYGYTF.

The V gene is TRBV29-1, the J gene TRBJ2-7; TRBD2 aligns across 9 bases. This CDR3 region has 13 residues. Germline V gene lookup returns CDR1 SQVTM and CDR2 ANQGSEA. With 7 bases clipped from V and 0 bases from J, the junction kept 4 bases outside the gene matches. CDR3 bases: TGCAGCGCTAGGACTAGCGTCTCCTACGAGCAGTACTTC. It yields the protein CSARTSVSYEQYF.

The gene calls are TRBV30 and TRBJ1-2, with TRBD1 matching over 7 bases. Looked up from germline, CDR1 is GTSNPN and CDR2 is SVGIG (reference sequence). V was pared by 3 bases and J by 5 bases, with 6 bases of the junction left unmatched. The CDR3 is 13 amino acids. The CDR3 loop reads CAWRRGLGYGYTF. Written as DNA, the CDR3 is TGTGCCTGGAGAAGGGGGCTGGGTTATGGCTACACCTTC. Looking up the rest from reference TRBV30 and TRBJ1-2 gives the full variable domain: SQTIHQWPATLVQPVGSPLSLECTVEGTSNPNLYWYRQAAGRGLQLLFYSVGIGQISSEVPQNLSASRPQDRQFILSSKKLLLSDSGFYLCAWRRGLGYGYTFGSGTRLTVV.

This clone was observed a handful of times. The chain joins TRBV7-9 to TRBJ1-2, with 8 bases aligning to TRBD1. J lost 6 bases, V lost 5 bases, and 11 bases had no gene match. The CDR3 loop spans 15 amino acids. Looked up from germline, CDR1 is SEHNR and CDR2 is FQNEAQ (reference sequence). In DNA form, the CDR3 reads TGTGCCAGCAGCGCCTGGGACAGGAGGTTCGATGGCTACACCTTC. Its translation: CASSAWDRRFDGYTF.

The sample holds one count of this clone. The gene calls are TRBV4-1 and TRBJ1-1; 10 positions agree with TRBD1. The V segment lost 3 bases and the J segment 6 bases; nucleotides outside the gene matches: 7. Germline lookup yields CDR1 MGHRA and CDR2 YSYEKL. The length of the CDR3 is 15 residues. CDR3 protein: CASSQTGGGTPEAFF. DNA for the CDR3: TGCGCCAGCAGCCAGACAGGGGGCGGAACGCCTGAAGCTTTCTTT.

This chain links TRBV28 with TRBJ1-5; TRBD1 agrees at 10 bases. The V gene's germline CDR1 is MDHEN and CDR2 SYDVKM. This CDR3 is 15 amino acids long. Trimming removed 7 bases from V and 6 bases from J; junction bases left unmatched: 9. For the CDR3, the DNA is TGTGCCAGCACTTCGGCGACAGGGGGCTTTCAGCCCCAGCATTTT. It specifies CASTSATGGFQPQHF.

The V gene is TRBV11-2, the J gene TRBJ1-1; the D is unclear. The germline gives CDR1 SGHAT, CDR2 FQNNGV. This CDR3 contains 15 residues. V was clipped by 5 bases and J by 4 bases, with 17 bases between them. CDR3 bases: TGTGCCAGCAGCCCCGTCCCGGGGAAGGGCACTGAAGCTTTCTTT. This sequence encodes CASSPVPGKGTEAFF. The variable domain in full, with the rest retrieved from reference TRBV11-2 and TRBJ1-1, is EAGVAQSPRYKIIEKRQSVAFWCNPISGHATLYWYQQILGQGPKLLIQFQNNGVVDDSQLPKDRFSAERLKGVDSTLKIQPAKLEDSAVYLCASSPVPGKGTEAFFGQGTRLTVV.

This clone has ten or more counts. The chain carries TRBV7-8 and TRBJ2-4; a possible D gene is TRBD2 (5 bases). The V end was cut by 1 base, the J end by 6 bases, with 13 bases between. The CDR3 is 15 amino acids. Germline V gene data show CDR1 as SGHVS and CDR2 as FQNEAQ. CDR3 sequence reads: CASSLVGISGNIQYF. As DNA, the CDR3 is TGTGCCAGCAGCTTAGTCGGGATAAGCGGAAACATTCAGTACTTC.

J is TRBJ2-1 and V is TRBV4-3; possibly TRBD2 for D (5 bases). With 4 bases removed from V and 7 bases from J, the gap between germline ends came to 17 bases. Germline values: CDR1 LGHNA, CDR2 YSLEER. This CDR3 is built from 15 residues. In nucleotides, the CDR3 is TGCGCCAGCAGCCCGCGTCGGGCGGGTGTAAATGAGCAGTTCTTC. It yields the protein CASSPRRAGVNEQFF.

V gene TRBV19 combines with J gene TRBJ1-2, with D possibly being TRBD1 (6 bases). V was cut by 6 bases and J by 3 bases, with 14 bases left in between. Germline CDR1 reads LNHDA; CDR2 reads SQIVND (reference sequence). This CDR3 region has 14 residues. The DNA for the CDR3 is TGTGCCAGTAGGGGTGGCAGGGGACACTATGGCTACACCTTC. Translation gives CASRGGRGHYGYTF.

This clone was picked up one time. V gene TRBV2 combines with J gene TRBJ2-7; D is possibly TRBD2 (5 bases). Germline V gives CDR1 SNHLY, CDR2 FYNNEI. The V end lost 8 bases, the J end lost 0 bases, and 11 bases lay between the germline ends. The CDR3 loop spans 13 amino acids. CDR3 protein: CASARDYSYEQYV. CDR3 sequence (DNA): TGTGCCAGCGCCCGGGATTACTCCTACGAGCAGTACGTC.

This rearrangement joins TRBV30 to TRBJ2-5; D gene uncertain. CDR1 GTSNPN and CDR2 SVGIG come from the germline V gene (reference sequence). The germline V and J ends were trimmed by 8 bases and 3 bases, with 13 bases remaining between them. The CDR3 covers 12 residues. The CDR3 reads CAGGSLKETQYF. For the CDR3, the DNA is TGTGCCGGCGGATCCCTGAAAGAGACCCAGTACTTC.

CDR3 nucleotide sequence: TGTGCCAGCACCCGATCGGGACAGGGGATGAACACTGAAGCTTTCTTT. Its protein product is CASTRSGQGMNTEAFF. V and J are TRBV21-1 and TRBJ1-1; no check of the table's D call, TRBD1, against the DNA was made. TRBV21-1 is recorded as a pseudogene. The CDR3 loop spans 16 amino acids.

J is TRBJ1-1 and V is TRBV24-1; D perhaps matches TRBD1 (6 bases). The CDR3 runs 17 residues. V shed 3 bases and J shed 3 bases, with 19 bases lying between them. Germline values: CDR1 KGHDR, CDR2 SFDVKD. The DNA of the CDR3 is TGTGCCACCAGTGATGGGAAGATCGAATGGGGGCACACTGAAGCTTTCTTT. It specifies CATSDGKIEWGHTEAFF.